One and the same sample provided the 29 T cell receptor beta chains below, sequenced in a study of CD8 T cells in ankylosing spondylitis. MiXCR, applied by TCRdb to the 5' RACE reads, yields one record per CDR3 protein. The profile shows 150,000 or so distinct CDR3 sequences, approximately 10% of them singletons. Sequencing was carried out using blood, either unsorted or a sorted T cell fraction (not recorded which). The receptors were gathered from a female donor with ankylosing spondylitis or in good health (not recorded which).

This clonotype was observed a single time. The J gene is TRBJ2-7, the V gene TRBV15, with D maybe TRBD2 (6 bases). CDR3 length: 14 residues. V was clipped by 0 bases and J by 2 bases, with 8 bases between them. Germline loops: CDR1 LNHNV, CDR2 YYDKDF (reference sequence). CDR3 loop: CATSRDRGTYEQYF. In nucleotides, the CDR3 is TGTGCCACCAGCAGAGACCGGGGGACCTACGAGCAGTACTTC. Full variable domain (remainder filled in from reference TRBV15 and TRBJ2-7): DAMVIQNPRYQVTQFGKPVTLSCSQTLNHNVMYWYQQKSSQAPKLLFHYYDKDFNNEADTPDNFQSRRPNTSFCFLDIRSPGLGDTAMYLCATSRDRGTYEQYFGPGTRLTVT.

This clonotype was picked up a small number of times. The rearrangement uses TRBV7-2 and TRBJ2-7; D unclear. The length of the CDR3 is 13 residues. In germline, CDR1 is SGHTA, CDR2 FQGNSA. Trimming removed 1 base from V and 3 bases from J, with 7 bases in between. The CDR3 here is CASSLGSLYEQYF. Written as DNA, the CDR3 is TGTGCCAGCAGCTTAGGGAGCCTCTACGAGCAGTACTTC.

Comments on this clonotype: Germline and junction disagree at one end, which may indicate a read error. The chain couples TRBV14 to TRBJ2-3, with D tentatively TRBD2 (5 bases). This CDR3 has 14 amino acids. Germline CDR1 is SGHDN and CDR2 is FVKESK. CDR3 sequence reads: CASSYNPSRDTQYF. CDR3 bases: TGTGCCAGCAGCTATAATCCTAGCAGAGATACGCAGTATTTT.

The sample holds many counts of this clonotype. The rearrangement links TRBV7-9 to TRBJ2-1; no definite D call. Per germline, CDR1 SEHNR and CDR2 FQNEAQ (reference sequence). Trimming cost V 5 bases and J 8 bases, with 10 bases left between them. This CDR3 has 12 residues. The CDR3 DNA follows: TGTGCCAGCAGCCCGGGTAGGGATGAGCAGTTCTTC. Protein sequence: CASSPGRDEQFF.

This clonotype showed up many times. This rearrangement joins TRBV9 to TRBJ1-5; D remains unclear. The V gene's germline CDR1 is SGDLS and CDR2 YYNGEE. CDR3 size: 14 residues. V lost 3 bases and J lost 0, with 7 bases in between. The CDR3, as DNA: TGTGCCAGCAGCGAGAGCGGTAGCAATCAGCCCCAGCATTTT. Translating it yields CASSESGSNQPQHF. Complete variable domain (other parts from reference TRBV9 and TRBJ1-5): DSGVTQTPKHLITATGQRVTLRCSPRSGDLSVYWYQQSLDQGLQFLIQYYNGEERAKGNILERFSAQQFPDLHSELNLSSLELGDSALYFCASSESGSNQPQHFGDGTRLSIL.

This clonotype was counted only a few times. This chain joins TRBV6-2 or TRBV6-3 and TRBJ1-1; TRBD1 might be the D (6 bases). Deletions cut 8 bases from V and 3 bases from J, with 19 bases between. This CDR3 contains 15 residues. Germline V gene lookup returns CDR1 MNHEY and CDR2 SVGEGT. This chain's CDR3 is CASALAGGRDTEAFF. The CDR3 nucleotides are TGTGCCAGCGCCCTCGCGGGGGGCAGGGACACTGAAGCTTTCTTT.

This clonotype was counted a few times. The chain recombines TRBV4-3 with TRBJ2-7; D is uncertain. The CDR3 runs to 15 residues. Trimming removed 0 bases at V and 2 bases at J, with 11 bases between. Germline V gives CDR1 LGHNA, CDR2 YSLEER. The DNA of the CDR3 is TGCGCCAGCAGCCAAGATTTAGGGAACGCCTACGAGCAGTACTTC. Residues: CASSQDLGNAYEQYF.

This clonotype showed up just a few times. The CDR3 here is CASNRADEKLFF. The DNA for the CDR3 is TGTGCCAGCAATAGGGCGGATGAAAAACTGTTTTTT. The rearrangement uses TRBV12-3 or TRBV12-4 and TRBJ1-4; D not resolved. The CDR3 sequence is 12 residues long. V was clipped by 7 bases and J by 6 bases, with 9 bases between them.

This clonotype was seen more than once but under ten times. The CDR3 loop is CASSRRDRVNEQFF. The CDR3 nucleotides read TGTGCCAGCAGCCGCCGGGACAGGGTCAATGAGCAGTTCTTC. The chain combines TRBV12-3 or TRBV12-4 with TRBJ2-1; the match to TRBD1 covers 9 bases. With 6 bases clipped from V and 6 bases from J, the junction kept 6 bases outside the gene matches. The CDR3 runs 14 residues.

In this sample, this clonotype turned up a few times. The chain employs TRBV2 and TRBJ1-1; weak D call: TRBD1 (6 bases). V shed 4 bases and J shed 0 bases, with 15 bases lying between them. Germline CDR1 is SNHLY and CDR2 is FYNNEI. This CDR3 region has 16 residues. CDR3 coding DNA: TGTGCCAGCAGTGGGGACACAACAAACATGAACACTGAAGCTTTCTTT. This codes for CASSGDTTNMNTEAFF.

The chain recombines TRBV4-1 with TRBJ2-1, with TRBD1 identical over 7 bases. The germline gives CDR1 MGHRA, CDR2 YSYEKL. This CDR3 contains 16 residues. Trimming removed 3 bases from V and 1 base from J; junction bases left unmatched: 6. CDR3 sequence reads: CASSHLTGPSYNEQFF. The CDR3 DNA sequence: TGCGCCAGCAGCCACCTGACAGGGCCTTCCTACAATGAGCAGTTCTTC.

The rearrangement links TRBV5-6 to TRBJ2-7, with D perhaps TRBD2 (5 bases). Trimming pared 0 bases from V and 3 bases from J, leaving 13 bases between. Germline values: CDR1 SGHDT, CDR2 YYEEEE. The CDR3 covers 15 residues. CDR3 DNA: TGTGCCAGCAGCTTGGCCAATGCGGGTGTCTACGAGCAGTACTTC. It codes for CASSLANAGVYEQYF.

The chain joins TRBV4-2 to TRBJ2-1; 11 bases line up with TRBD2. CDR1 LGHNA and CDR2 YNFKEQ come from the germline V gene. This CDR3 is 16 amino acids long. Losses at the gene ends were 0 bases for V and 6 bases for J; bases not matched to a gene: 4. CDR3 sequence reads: CASSQEPLAGVNEQFF. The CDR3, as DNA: TGTGCCAGCAGCCAAGAACCACTAGCGGGAGTCAATGAGCAGTTCTTC.

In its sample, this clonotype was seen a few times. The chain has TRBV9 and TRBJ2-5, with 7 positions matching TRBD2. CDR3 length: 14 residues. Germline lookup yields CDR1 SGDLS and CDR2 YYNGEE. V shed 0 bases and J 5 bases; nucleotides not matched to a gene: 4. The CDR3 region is CASSVAAGDETQYF. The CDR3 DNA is TGTGCCAGCAGCGTAGCTGCGGGAGATGAGACCCAGTACTTC. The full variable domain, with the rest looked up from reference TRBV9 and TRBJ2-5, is DSGVTQTPKHLITATGQRVTLRCSPRSGDLSVYWYQQSLDQGLQFLIQYYNGEERAKGNILERFSAQQFPDLHSELNLSSLELGDSALYFCASSVAAGDETQYFGPGTRLLVL.

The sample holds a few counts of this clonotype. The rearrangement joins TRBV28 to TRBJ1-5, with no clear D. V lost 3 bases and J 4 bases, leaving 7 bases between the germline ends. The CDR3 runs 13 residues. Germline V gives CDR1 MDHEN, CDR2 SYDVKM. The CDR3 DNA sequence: TGTGCCAGCAGTTTGGACTCAAATCAGCCCCAGCATTTT. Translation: CASSLDSNQPQHF. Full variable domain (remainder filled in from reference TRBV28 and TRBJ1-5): DVKVTQSSRYLVKRTGEKVFLECVQDMDHENMFWYRQDPGLGLRLIYFSYDVKMKEKGDIPEGYSVSREKKERFSLILESASTNQTSMYLCASSLDSNQPQHFGDGTRLSIL.

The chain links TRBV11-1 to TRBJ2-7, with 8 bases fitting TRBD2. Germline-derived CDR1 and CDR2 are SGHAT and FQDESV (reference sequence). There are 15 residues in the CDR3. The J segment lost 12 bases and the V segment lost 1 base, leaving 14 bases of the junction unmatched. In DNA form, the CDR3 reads TGTGCCAGCAGCTTAGAGCGGGGGCCTCGGGCTACGCGGTACTTC. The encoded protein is CASSLERGPRATRYF.

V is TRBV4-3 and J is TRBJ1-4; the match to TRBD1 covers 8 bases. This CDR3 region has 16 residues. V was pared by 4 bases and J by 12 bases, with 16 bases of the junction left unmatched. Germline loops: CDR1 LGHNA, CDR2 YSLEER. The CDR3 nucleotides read TGCGCCAGCAGCCCGTTCATTCAGGGGGCTCTTCCGGAACTGTTTTTT. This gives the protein CASSPFIQGALPELFF.

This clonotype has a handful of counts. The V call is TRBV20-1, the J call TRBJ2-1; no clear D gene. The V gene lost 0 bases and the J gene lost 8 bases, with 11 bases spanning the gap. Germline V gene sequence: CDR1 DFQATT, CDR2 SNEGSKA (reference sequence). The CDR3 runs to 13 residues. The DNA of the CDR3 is TGCAGTGCTAGAGATATTGTTGGGGATGAGCAGTTCTTC. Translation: CSARDIVGDEQFF.

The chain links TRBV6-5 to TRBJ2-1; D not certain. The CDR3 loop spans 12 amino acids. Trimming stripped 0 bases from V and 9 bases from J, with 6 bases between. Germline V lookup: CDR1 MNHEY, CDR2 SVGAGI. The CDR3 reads CASSYSMGEQFF. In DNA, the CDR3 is TGTGCCAGCAGTTACTCTATGGGTGAGCAGTTCTTC.

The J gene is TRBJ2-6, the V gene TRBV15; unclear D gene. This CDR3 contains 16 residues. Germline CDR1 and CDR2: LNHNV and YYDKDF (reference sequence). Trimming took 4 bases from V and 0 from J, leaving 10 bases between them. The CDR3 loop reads CATSTSWSSGANVLTF. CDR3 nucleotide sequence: TGTGCCACCAGCACGTCCTGGAGCTCTGGGGCCAACGTCCTGACTTTC.

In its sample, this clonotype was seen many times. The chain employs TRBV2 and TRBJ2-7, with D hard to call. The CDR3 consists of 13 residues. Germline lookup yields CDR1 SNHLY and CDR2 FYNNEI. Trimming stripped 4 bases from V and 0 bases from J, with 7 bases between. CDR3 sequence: CASSGLGSYEQYF. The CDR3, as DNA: TGTGCCAGCAGTGGGCTGGGCTCCTACGAGCAGTACTTC.

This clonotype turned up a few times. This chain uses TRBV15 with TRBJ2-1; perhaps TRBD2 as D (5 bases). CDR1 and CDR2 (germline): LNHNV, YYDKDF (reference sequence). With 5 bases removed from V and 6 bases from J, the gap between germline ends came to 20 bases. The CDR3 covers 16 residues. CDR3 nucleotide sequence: TGTGCCACCAGCCCGAGGGTCGGACCAACTATCAATGAGCAGTTCTTC. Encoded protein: CATSPRVGPTINEQFF. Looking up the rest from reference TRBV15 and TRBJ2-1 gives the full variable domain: DAMVIQNPRYQVTQFGKPVTLSCSQTLNHNVMYWYQQKSSQAPKLLFHYYDKDFNNEADTPDNFQSRRPNTSFCFLDIRSPGLGDTAMYLCATSPRVGPTINEQFFGPGTRLTVL.

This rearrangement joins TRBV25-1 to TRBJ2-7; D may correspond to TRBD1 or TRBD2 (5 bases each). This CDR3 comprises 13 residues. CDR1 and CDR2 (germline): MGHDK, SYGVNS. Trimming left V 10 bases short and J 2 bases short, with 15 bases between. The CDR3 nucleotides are TGTGCCACCACGAGGGACGCCCCCTACGAGCAGTACTTC. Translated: CATTRDAPYEQYF.

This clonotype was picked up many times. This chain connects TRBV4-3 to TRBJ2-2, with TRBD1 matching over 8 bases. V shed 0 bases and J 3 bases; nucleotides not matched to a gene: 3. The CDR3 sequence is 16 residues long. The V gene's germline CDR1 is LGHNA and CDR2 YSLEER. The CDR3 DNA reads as TGCGCCAGCAGCCAAGATGGGACAGGACACACCGGGGAGCTGTTTTTT. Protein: CASSQDGTGHTGELFF.

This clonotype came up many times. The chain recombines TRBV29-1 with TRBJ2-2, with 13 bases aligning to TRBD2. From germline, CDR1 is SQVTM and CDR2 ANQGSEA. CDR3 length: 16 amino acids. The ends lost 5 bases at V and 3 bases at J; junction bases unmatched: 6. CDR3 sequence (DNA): TGCAGCGTTATGGGACTAGCGGGAAGGGACACCGGGGAGCTGTTTTTT. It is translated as CSVMGLAGRDTGELFF.

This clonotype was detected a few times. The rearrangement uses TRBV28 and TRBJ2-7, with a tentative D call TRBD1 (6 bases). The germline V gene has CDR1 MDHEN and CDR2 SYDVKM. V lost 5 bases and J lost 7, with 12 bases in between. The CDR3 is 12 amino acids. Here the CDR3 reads CASSDTGREQYF. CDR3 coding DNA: TGTGCCAGCAGTGATACAGGGCGGGAGCAGTACTTC.

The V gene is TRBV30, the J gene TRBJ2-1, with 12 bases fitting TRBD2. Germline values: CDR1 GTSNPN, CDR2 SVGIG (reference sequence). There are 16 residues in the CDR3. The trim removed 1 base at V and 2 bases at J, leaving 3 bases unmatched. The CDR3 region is CAWSGLAGDPYNEQFF. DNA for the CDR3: TGTGCCTGGAGTGGACTAGCGGGAGATCCCTACAATGAGCAGTTCTTC.

The CDR3 region has the DNA TGTGCCAGCAGTTTTATGTCGGATTGGAATGAGCAGTTCTTC. This encodes CASSFMSDWNEQFF. The chain combines TRBV12-3 or TRBV12-4 with TRBJ2-1; D is ambiguous. The CDR3 consists of 14 residues. Trimming pared 3 bases from V and 7 bases from J, leaving 13 bases between.

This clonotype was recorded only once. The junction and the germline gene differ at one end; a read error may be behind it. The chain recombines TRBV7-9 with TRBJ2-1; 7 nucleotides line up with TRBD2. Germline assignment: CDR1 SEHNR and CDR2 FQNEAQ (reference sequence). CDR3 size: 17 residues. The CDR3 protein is CTSSSLSGKRGYNEQFF. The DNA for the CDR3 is TGTACCAGCAGCTCGCTGAGCGGGAAAAGAGGTTACAATGAGCAGTTCTTC.